This T cell receptor beta chain was sequenced in a study of control samples from healthy donors and cancer patients. Method: immunoSEQ multiplex PCR; TCRdb's copy keeps in-frame clones and lacks some. Of 140,000 or so clones listed, 91% are singletons. V dropped 0 bases and J dropped 2 bases, with 15 bases sitting between them. This CDR3 has 16 amino acids. CDR1 and CDR2 from the germline V gene are SGHRS and YFSETQ. The sequenced sample consisted of blood. This receptor was taken from a man aged 30 to 39 in good health. The genes are TRBV5-1 and TRBJ2-7; D not certain. CDR3 region: CASSLALGSLAYEQYF. The CDR3 region has the DNA TGCGCCAGCAGCTTGGCCTTGGGATCCCTGGCCTACGAGCAGTACTTC.